A selection of T cell receptor beta chains follows, all from one sample in a study of metastatic and nonmetastatic thyroid tumors. TCRdb re-called the PCR reads through MiXCR. This sample has about 26,000 clones, with under 30% found just once. The sequenced sample consisted of blood. The source of these receptors is a female donor with papillary thyroid cancer or a benign thyroid nodule (not recorded which). Some clones in this sample may be carry-over from other donors' samples. CDR3s leave out the opening cysteine and the closing phenylalanine or tryptophan. Size is omitted from some rows. Given values are once, few, many or a class for expanded clones.

cdr3_aa: AWTPRQMNTEAF
clone_size: NA
j_call: TRBJ1-1
v_call: TRBV30

cdr3_aa: ASAGYYEQY
clone_size: few
j_call: TRBJ2-7
v_call: TRBV6-1

cdr3_aa: ASSGITYTQY
clone_size: NA
j_call: TRBJ2-3
v_call: TRBV5-5

cdr3_aa: ASSFSLINEQF
clone_size: NA
j_call: TRBJ2-1
v_call: TRBV7-8

cdr3_aa: ASSVSQGAETQY
clone_size: many
j_call: TRBJ2-5
v_call: TRBV9

cdr3_aa: ASSLRVSGRAGETQY
clone_size: few
j_call: TRBJ2-5
v_call: TRBV5-6

cdr3_aa: ASSLSQASYEQY
clone_size: NA
j_call: TRBJ2-7
v_call: TRBV5-1

cdr3_aa: ASSSLAGRGYEQY
clone_size: NA
j_call: TRBJ2-7
v_call: TRBV11-2

cdr3_aa: ASSGGLAGHYEQY
clone_size: many
j_call: TRBJ2-7
v_call: TRBV2

cdr3_aa: ASSQFLDSLGEAF
clone_size: many
j_call: TRBJ1-1
v_call: TRBV2

cdr3_aa: ASSEGPLYYGYT
clone_size: medium-sized
j_call: TRBJ1-2
v_call: TRBV6-1

cdr3_aa: AIMGGAGSADTQY
clone_size: medium-sized
j_call: TRBJ2-3
v_call: TRBV10-3

cdr3_aa: ASSVVLSWNPYNEQF
clone_size: NA
j_call: TRBJ2-1
v_call: TRBV9

cdr3_aa: ASSLMGDPGNTIY
clone_size: NA
j_call: TRBJ1-3
v_call: TRBV5-1

cdr3_aa: ASIKNLGVSGNTIY
clone_size: medium-sized
j_call: TRBJ1-3
v_call: TRBV6-1

cdr3_aa: SARDRGQGRAF
clone_size: NA
j_call: TRBJ1-1
v_call: TRBV20-1

cdr3_aa: ASSNHRLAGLTYEQY
clone_size: few
j_call: TRBJ2-7
v_call: TRBV6-2/TRBV6-3

cdr3_aa: ASRRPRRLPQH
clone_size: NA
j_call: TRBJ1-5
v_call: TRBV7-8

cdr3_aa: ASSLFTGQETQY
clone_size: once
j_call: TRBJ2-5
v_call: TRBV11-2

cdr3_aa: STGGVSNEQF
clone_size: many
j_call: TRBJ2-1
v_call: TRBV29-1

cdr3_aa: ASSPGAGRGQTEAF
clone_size: NA
j_call: TRBJ1-1
v_call: TRBV3-1

cdr3_aa: ASSGGLGQGGGGNIQY
clone_size: many
j_call: TRBJ2-4
v_call: TRBV2

cdr3_aa: ASSPGQGGSPLH
clone_size: NA
j_call: TRBJ1-6
v_call: TRBV5-1

cdr3_aa: AWSSGGYEQY
clone_size: NA
j_call: TRBJ2-7
v_call: TRBV30

cdr3_aa: ASSYRSRGWVHQPQH
clone_size: NA
j_call: TRBJ1-5
v_call: TRBV6-2/TRBV6-3

cdr3_aa: ASSGRTGANEKLF
clone_size: many
j_call: TRBJ1-4
v_call: TRBV5-5

cdr3_aa: ASRGPLGRVTDKQY
clone_size: NA
j_call: TRBJ2-3
v_call: TRBV2

cdr3_aa: ASSLGLGTSDFYEQY
clone_size: NA
j_call: TRBJ2-7
v_call: TRBV11-2

cdr3_aa: ASSGGTSVSLKEQF
clone_size: NA
j_call: TRBJ2-1
v_call: TRBV6-1

cdr3_aa: ASSWGPNEQF
clone_size: many
j_call: TRBJ2-1
v_call: TRBV11-3

cdr3_aa: ASSTRTSGQETQY
clone_size: few
j_call: TRBJ2-5
v_call: TRBV19

cdr3_aa: ASTPTPAGGYEQY
clone_size: few
j_call: TRBJ2-7
v_call: TRBV28

cdr3_aa: ATSPLGGLAGTIAKNIQY
clone_size: many
j_call: TRBJ2-4
v_call: TRBV15

cdr3_aa: ASSISTGEAF
clone_size: NA
j_call: TRBJ1-1
v_call: TRBV19

cdr3_aa: ASSLSATSYNEQF
clone_size: many
j_call: TRBJ2-1
v_call: TRBV7-2

cdr3_aa: SARVGPSRGDTQY
clone_size: many
j_call: TRBJ2-3
v_call: TRBV20-1

cdr3_aa: ASTGGIGDSGANVLT
clone_size: NA
j_call: TRBJ2-6
v_call: TRBV6-1

cdr3_aa: ASRFEGRSRQPQH
clone_size: NA
j_call: TRBJ1-5
v_call: TRBV7-8

cdr3_aa: ASSLEGQASGNTIY
clone_size: NA
j_call: TRBJ1-3
v_call: TRBV13

cdr3_aa: ASTPVGTRSYNEQF
clone_size: NA
j_call: TRBJ2-1
v_call: TRBV19

cdr3_aa: ASKLMTGYYGYT
clone_size: NA
j_call: TRBJ1-2
v_call: TRBV19

cdr3_aa: ASSDDSQTFNQPQH
clone_size: many
j_call: TRBJ1-5
v_call: TRBV10-2

cdr3_aa: ASSYFGQGNSPLH
clone_size: few
j_call: TRBJ1-6
v_call: TRBV6-5

cdr3_aa: ASSSYLGLAGGTGELF
clone_size: many
j_call: TRBJ2-2
v_call: TRBV13

cdr3_aa: ASSLYSLAGGLDMQY
clone_size: NA
j_call: TRBJ2-3
v_call: TRBV4-1

cdr3_aa: ATSAPGQGNKPQH
clone_size: NA
j_call: TRBJ1-5
v_call: TRBV24-1

cdr3_aa: ASSLYLNSPLH
clone_size: few
j_call: TRBJ1-6
v_call: TRBV27

cdr3_aa: SARDGGAVKETQY
clone_size: medium-sized
j_call: TRBJ2-5
v_call: TRBV20-1

cdr3_aa: AMGTSYIVDEQF
clone_size: few
j_call: TRBJ2-1
v_call: TRBV10-3

cdr3_aa: ASSLGHEQF
clone_size: many
j_call: TRBJ2-1
v_call: TRBV7-9

cdr3_aa: ASSLGQGAYGYT
clone_size: NA
j_call: TRBJ1-2
v_call: TRBV7-2

cdr3_aa: ASSSGVVAGGTNTDTQY
clone_size: many
j_call: TRBJ2-3
v_call: TRBV7-1

cdr3_aa: ASSLGGQGNEAF
clone_size: NA
j_call: TRBJ1-1
v_call: TRBV5-1

cdr3_aa: ASSTLGGGANVLT
clone_size: few
j_call: TRBJ2-6
v_call: TRBV6-2/TRBV6-3

cdr3_aa: ASSASGTSGANEQF
clone_size: NA
j_call: TRBJ2-1
v_call: TRBV9

cdr3_aa: ASSLRLNQPQH
clone_size: many
j_call: TRBJ1-5
v_call: TRBV27

cdr3_aa: ASRSPSGANTGELF
clone_size: few
j_call: TRBJ2-2
v_call: TRBV12-3/TRBV12-4

cdr3_aa: ASSSGVYEQY
clone_size: NA
j_call: TRBJ2-7
v_call: TRBV12-3/TRBV12-4

cdr3_aa: SAKRGQGHTGELF
clone_size: many
j_call: TRBJ2-2
v_call: TRBV20-1

cdr3_aa: ASSEGLEGISPPH
clone_size: few
j_call: TRBJ1-6
v_call: TRBV10-1